These 19 T cell receptor beta chains were sequenced from one sample in a study of blood T cell repertoires in COVID-19. The assay was immunoSEQ multiplex PCR, and TCRdb's table has in-frame clones only and misses some. Found here are 130,000 to 150,000 clones, 85% to 90% of them singletons; the top ten hold just over 3%. What was sequenced was peripheral blood. These TCRs come from a woman aged 55-69 years with active COVID-19.

V and J are TRBV5-4 and TRBJ2-1; 9 nucleotides align to TRBD2. J was trimmed by 2 bases and V by 3 bases; bases with no gene match: 6. This CDR3 has 16 residues. CDR1 is SGHNT and CDR2 is YYREEE in the germline V gene (reference sequence). The CDR3 nucleotides are TGTGCCAGCAGCTCCTACTTAGCGGGAGCCTACAATGAGCAGTTCTTC. Translation: CASSSYLAGAYNEQFF.

The chain carries TRBV4-1 and TRBJ2-5; 13 bases agree with TRBD2. Germline CDR1 and CDR2: MGHRA and YSYEKL. The CDR3 loop spans 15 amino acids. V shed 3 bases and J 5 bases; nucleotides not matched to a gene: 3. The CDR3 DNA sequence: TGCGCCAGCAGCCACACTAGCGGGAGGGCCGAGACCCAGTACTTC. This codes for CASSHTSGRAETQYF.

The genes are TRBV29-1 and TRBJ1-1, with 9 nucleotides matching TRBD1. Unmatched junction bases numbered 7, after V lost 6 bases and J lost 2 bases. The CDR3 contains 14 residues. From germline, CDR1 is SQVTM and CDR2 ANQGSEA. The CDR3 coding sequence is TGCAGCGTCGACAGGGGGTGGGTTAACACTGAAGCTTTCTTT. Translating gives CSVDRGWVNTEAFF.

The chain has TRBV28 and TRBJ2-7; 8 nucleotides align to TRBD2. With 6 bases clipped from V and 6 bases from J, the junction kept 19 bases outside the gene matches. This CDR3 has 17 amino acids. Per the germline V gene, CDR1 is MDHEN and CDR2 is SYDVKM. For the CDR3, the DNA is TGTGCCAGCAGACCCGCCGACCTTAGCGGGGAGATTCTCGAGCAGTACTTC. Amino acid sequence: CASRPADLSGEILEQYF. Together with reference TRBV28 and TRBJ2-7, the CDR3 gives the full variable domain: DVKVTQSSRYLVKRTGEKVFLECVQDMDHENMFWYRQDPGLGLRLIYFSYDVKMKEKGDIPEGYSVSREKKERFSLILESASTNQTSMYLCASRPADLSGEILEQYFGPGTRLTVT.

This clone showed up just a few times. The CDR3, as DNA: TGTGCCAGCAGCGTAGTCAGGGGAATACTGGACAATGAGCAGTTCTTC. Amino acids: CASSVVRGILDNEQFF. The chain joins TRBV9 to TRBJ2-1; a possible D gene is TRBD1 (6 bases). The V end was cut by 0 bases, the J end by 5 bases, with 15 bases between. This CDR3 has 16 residues. Germline loops: CDR1 SGDLS, CDR2 YYNGEE.

The rearrangement links TRBV21-1 to TRBJ2-5; the table's D call, TRBD1, was not checked against the DNA. TRBV21-1 is termed a pseudogene. The CDR3 has 16 residues. The chain's CDR3 is CASSKAAGAGQETQYF. The CDR3 coding sequence is TGTGCCAGCAGCAAAGCTGCAGGGGCGGGCCAAGAGACCCAGTACTTC.

V usage is TRBV7-4 and J usage is TRBJ2-7, with TRBD1 matching 10 bases. CDR1 and CDR2 (germline): SGHVT, SQSDAQ. The junction had 7 bases not matched to a gene; V was cut back by 1 base and J by 4 bases. CDR3 length: 16 amino acids. The CDR3 here is CASSLGDRGREYEQYF. CDR3 DNA: TGTGCCAGCAGCTTAGGGGACAGGGGACGCGAGTACGAGCAGTACTTC.

The chain recombines TRBV27 with TRBJ2-7; maybe TRBD2 (6 bases). The CDR3 consists of 13 residues. The ends were cut back, 4 bases at V and 0 bases at J, with 7 bases in the middle. Per germline, CDR1 MNHEY and CDR2 SMNVEV (reference sequence). This CDR3 reads CASSSGSSYEQYF. The CDR3 DNA follows: TGTGCCAGCAGTTCCGGGAGCTCCTACGAGCAGTACTTC.

The chain recombines TRBV6-5 with TRBJ2-2; maybe TRBD1 (5 bases). The length of the CDR3 is 15 residues. Deletions cut 8 bases from V and 0 bases from J, with 13 bases between. CDR1 is MNHEY, CDR2 SVGAGI, per germline. The CDR3 region is CASGWVQANTGELFF. CDR3 nucleotide sequence: TGTGCCAGCGGGTGGGTACAGGCGAACACCGGGGAGCTGTTTTTT.

This clone has just one count. This chain joins TRBV9 and TRBJ2-1, with TRBD2 matching 10 bases. Germline values: CDR1 SGDLS, CDR2 YYNGEE. The CDR3 has 16 residues. The trim removed 0 bases at V and 9 bases at J, leaving 9 bases unmatched. CDR3: CASSVAGLAGVSEQFF. The CDR3 nucleotides are TGTGCCAGCAGCGTAGCTGGGCTAGCGGGAGTAAGTGAGCAGTTCTTC.

This sequence joins TRBV19 and TRBJ2-1; 14 nucleotides agree with TRBD2. Germline trimming cut 3 bases from V and 7 bases from J; bases unmatched to any gene: 5. Germline assignment: CDR1 LNHDA and CDR2 SQIVND (reference sequence). The CDR3 spans 16 residues. CDR3 protein: CASSILTSGRANEQFF. The DNA of the CDR3 is TGTGCCAGTAGTATCTTGACTAGCGGGAGGGCAAATGAGCAGTTCTTC.

This chain links TRBV7-9 with TRBJ1-2; maybe TRBD1 (6 bases). CDR1 and CDR2 from the germline V gene are SEHNR and FQNEAQ (reference sequence). This CDR3 is built from 13 residues. V lost 6 bases and J lost 6, with 14 bases in between. The CDR3 bases are TGTGCCAGCAGTTTCGGGCAGGGGAATGGCTACACCTTC. This codes for CASSFGQGNGYTF.

The chain joins TRBV3-1 (or the pseudogene TRBV3-2) to TRBJ2-7; no definite D call. Per the germline V gene, CDR1 is LGHDT and CDR2 is YNNKEL (reference sequence). The CDR3 spans 14 residues. V lost 0 bases, J lost 2 bases, and 8 bases lay in between. CDR3 nucleotides: TGTGCCAGCAGCCAAGATTTGGCCGCCTACGAGCAGTACTTC. It codes for CASSQDLAAYEQYF.

The genes are TRBV28 and TRBJ1-6; 7 bases map to TRBD1. J lost 6 bases, V lost 5 bases, and 4 bases had no gene match. Germline V gives CDR1 MDHEN, CDR2 SYDVKM. The CDR3 covers 14 residues. The CDR3 DNA follows: TGTGCCAGCAGTCGACGACAGGGTAATTCACCCCTCCACTTT. It specifies CASSRRQGNSPLHF.

The rearrangement links TRBV28 to TRBJ2-3; D remains unclear. The CDR3 is 12 amino acids. Germline V lookup: CDR1 MDHEN, CDR2 SYDVKM. The ends were cut back, 3 bases at V and 7 bases at J, with 8 bases in the middle. The CDR3 nucleotides are TGTGCCAGCAGTTTTCAAAGCAATACGCAGTATTTT. It specifies CASSFQSNTQYF.

The CDR3 coding sequence is TGTGCCAGCAGCCTCACAGGGGGCAACTATGGCTACACCTTC. Translated, it gives CASSLTGGNYGYTF. This sequence joins TRBV5-5 and TRBJ1-2, with 9 bases fitting TRBD1. CDR3 length equals 14 residues. V lost 4 bases, J lost 2 bases, and 3 bases stayed unmatched. From germline, CDR1 is SGHKS and CDR2 YYEKEE (reference sequence). Variable domain in full (rest from reference TRBV5-5 and TRBJ1-2): DAGVTQSPTHLIKTRGQQVTLRCSPISGHKSVSWYQQVLGQGPQFIFQYYEKEERGRGNFPDRFSARQFPNYSSELNVNALLLGDSALYLCASSLTGGNYGYTFGSGTRLTVV.

The chain joins TRBV4-3 to TRBJ2-3; TRBD2 matches at 10 bases. The CDR3 has 17 residues. The V gene end was trimmed by 0 bases and the J gene end by 2 bases; junction bases not matched to a gene: 5. Germline V gene data show CDR1 as LGHNA and CDR2 as YSLEER. DNA of the CDR3: TGCGCCAGCAGCCAAGATGTTCTAGCGGGGGCCACAGATACGCAGTATTTT. Protein sequence: CASSQDVLAGATDTQYF.

CDR3 region: CASSLDWRDTEAFF. CDR3 DNA sequence: TGTGCCAGCAGTTTAGACTGGAGGGACACTGAAGCTTTCTTT. The rearrangement joins TRBV28 to TRBJ1-1; unclear D gene. The germline V and J ends were trimmed by 2 bases and 3 bases, with 10 bases remaining between them. The germline gives CDR1 MDHEN, CDR2 SYDVKM. CDR3 length equals 14 residues.

The chain recombines TRBV5-1 with TRBJ1-4; no clear D gene. Trimming left V 5 bases short and J 7 bases short, with 15 bases between. Per the germline V gene, CDR1 is SGHRS and CDR2 is YFSETQ. The CDR3 runs to 14 residues. Written as DNA, the CDR3 is TGCGCCAGCAGAGAGGGAGTGGGTTTTGAAAAACTGTTTTTT. Its translation is CASREGVGFEKLFF.